This T cell receptor (beta chain) was recovered during a study of blood T cells in healthy people across ages. Study conclusions and caveats: Correlation between TCR beta diversity and naive T cell percentage was strong.

The germline gives CDR1 DFQATT, CDR2 SNEGSKA (reference sequence). This CDR3 comprises 13 residues. Of note for this clonotype: The antigen remains unidentified.

It was with a sample-barcoded 5' primer and a J-beta primer mix that a second PCR of about 7 to 12 cycles was run. Every molecule of cDNA carried a tag from a template-switch adaptor with 12 random nucleotides. TCRdb fed the 5' RACE reads into MiXCR, producing one record per CDR3 protein. The table includes around 800,000 distinct CDR3 sequences, 55% to 65% detected once. Sequencing was done on a sample of blood. The sequence derives from a man aged 25-45 years in good health. This rearrangement joins TRBV20-1 to TRBJ2-7, with a weak D call TRBD2 (6 bases). The closer fit of TRBJ2-5 to the DNA end suggests the J call may be wrong. This CDR3 reads CSAPTEGGETQYF. The CDR3 DNA follows: TGCAGTGCCCCTACGGAGGGCGGGGAGACCCAGTACTTC.